The 6 T cell receptor beta chains below were found in one sample sequenced in a study of T-cell reconstitution after alpha-beta-depleted transplantation in children. Unique molecular identifiers tagged the TCRbeta library. TCRdb redid the calling of the PCR reads with MiXCR, one entry per CDR3 protein. The sample has some 300,000 distinct CDR3 sequences; roughly a tenth are singletons. Source: PBMCs, taken before TCRalphabeta/CD19-depleted stem cell transplant. Every receptor here comes from a boy under three years old with acute myeloid leukemia, due to receive a stem cell transplant.

V gene TRBV10-3 combines with J gene TRBJ1-2; D perhaps matches TRBD1 (5 bases). V lost 3 bases and J 8 bases, leaving 13 bases between the germline ends. Germline CDR1 is ENHRY and CDR2 is SYGVKD. The CDR3 is 13 residues long. The CDR3 nucleotides are TGTGCCATCAGTGAAGGCCCAGGGCACGGCTACACCTTC. Translated: CAISEGPGHGYTF.

In its sample, this clonotype was seen many times. The chain carries TRBV7-3 and TRBJ1-3; no clear D gene. V lost 0 bases, J lost 4 bases, and 7 bases lay in between. This CDR3 contains 14 residues. Germline assignment: CDR1 SGHTA and CDR2 FQGTGA. CDR3 amino acids: CASSLTPMGNTIYF. CDR3 coding DNA: TGTGCCAGCAGCTTAACGCCGATGGGAAACACCATATATTTT. Based on the CDR3 plus reference TRBV7-3 and TRBJ1-3, the full variable domain is GAGVSQTPSNKVTEKGKYVELRCDPISGHTALYWYRQSLGQGPEFLIYFQGTGAADDSGLPNDRFFAVRPEGSVSTLKIQRTERGDSAVYLCASSLTPMGNTIYFGEGSWLTVV.

There are many counts of this clonotype. The genes are TRBV18 and TRBJ1-3; D not resolved. The CDR3 has 15 residues. Trimming removed 3 bases from V and 0 bases from J, with 9 bases in between. Germline lookup yields CDR1 KGHSH and CDR2 LQKENI. Here the CDR3 reads CASSPDSLSGNTIYF. CDR3 sequence (DNA): TGTGCCAGCTCACCGGATTCTCTCTCTGGAAACACCATATATTTT. Looking up the rest from reference TRBV18 and TRBJ1-3 gives the full variable domain: NAGVMQNPRHLVRRRGQEARLRCSPMKGHSHVYWYRQLPEEGLKFMVYLQKENIIDESGMPKERFSAEFPKEGPSILRIQQVVRGDSAAYFCASSPDSLSGNTIYFGEGSWLTVV.

This clonotype has at least ten counts. The CDR3 DNA sequence: TGTGCCAGCAGCTTACAGAACGCCTCGACTAGCGGGGGGGCCTTGAACAATGAGCAGTTCTTC. Protein product: CASSLQNASTSGGALNNEQFF. The gene calls are TRBV11-1 and TRBJ2-1, with 14 nucleotides matching TRBD2. Germline V gene lookup returns CDR1 SGHAT and CDR2 FQDESV (reference sequence). V lost 2 bases, J lost 5 bases, and 17 bases stayed unmatched. The CDR3 loop spans 21 amino acids. Based on the CDR3 plus reference TRBV11-1 and TRBJ2-1, the full variable domain is EAEVAQSPRYKITEKSQAVAFWCDPISGHATLYWYRQILGQGPELLVQFQDESVVDDSQLPKDRFSAERLKGVDSTLKIQPAELGDSAMYLCASSLQNASTSGGALNNEQFFGPGTRLTVL.

This clonotype was observed at least ten times. The V and J genes are TRBV15 and TRBJ2-4; tentatively, D is TRBD2 (6 bases). V was pared by 7 bases and J by 0 bases, with 7 bases between. The CDR3 loop spans 13 amino acids. In germline, CDR1 is LNHNV, CDR2 YYDKDF (reference sequence). The CDR3 protein is CATMGLAKNIQYF. CDR3 nucleotide sequence: TGTGCCACCATGGGACTAGCCAAAAACATTCAGTACTTC.

This clonotype was seen ten or more times. The chain couples TRBV3-1 to TRBJ2-3; 11 bases map to TRBD2. The germline V gene encodes CDR1 LGHDT and CDR2 YNNKEL (reference sequence). The CDR3 length is 16 residues. The junction had 8 bases not matched to a gene; V was cut back by 4 bases and J by 5 bases. This CDR3 reads CASSPQTSGVGDTQYF. The CDR3 DNA reads TGTGCCAGCAGCCCCCAGACTAGCGGGGTAGGAGATACGCAGTATTTT.